The rows below give T cell receptor beta chains drawn from one sample of a study of cytomegalovirus exposure and HLA in healthy donors. The table came from immunoSEQ multiplex PCR; TCRdb's copy has only in-frame clones and leaves some out. The sample holds about 200,000 clones, about 79% seen once. The sequencing sample was made of PBMCs. The receptors stem from a man aged 18 to 29 in good health and CMV-seronegative. CDR3s include the opening cysteine and the closing phenylalanine or tryptophan. D genes are given only for firm matches. Size tells how often a clone was seen (once, few, many) or the class of an expanded clone, and some rows leave it out.

J: TRBJ1-2; V: TRBV25-1; D: .; size: .; DNA: TGTGCCAGCAGTGACCCGGAGGGAAGCCCTAACTATGGCTACACCTTC; CDR3: CASSDPEGSPNYGYTF
J: TRBJ1-1; V: TRBV7-6; D: .; size: .; DNA: TGTGCCAGCAGCTCGCAGGGTGACACTGAAGCTTTCTTT; CDR3: CASSSQGDTEAFF
J: TRBJ2-2; V: TRBV28; D: .; size: once; DNA: TGTGCCAGCAGTTTAGTCTTGGGGCAGGACCTCACCGGGGAGCTGTTTTTT; CDR3: CASSLVLGQDLTGELFF
J: TRBJ2-7; V: TRBV6-5; D: .; size: few; DNA: TGTGCCAGCAGTTTGTGGGGCGGACGACCCTACGAGCAGTACTTC; CDR3: CASSLWGGRPYEQYF
J: TRBJ1-5; V: TRBV30; D: .; size: .; DNA: TGTGCCTGGAGTGTGTCAGGGGCTCAGCCCCAGCATTTT; CDR3: CAWSVSGAQPQHF
J: TRBJ2-7; V: TRBV6-1; D: .; size: .; DNA: TGTGCCAGCAGTGAAAACAGTCTGCCAGATATTAGCTCCTACGAGCAGTACTTC; CDR3: CASSENSLPDISSYEQYF
J: TRBJ1-4; V: TRBV6-5; D: .; size: once; DNA: TGTGCCAGCAGATCTCGGGAAAATAATGAAAAACTGTTTTTT; CDR3: CASRSRENNEKLFF
J: TRBJ2-5; V: TRBV5-5; D: .; size: .; DNA: TGTGCCAGCAGCGGAGGTCGGCAAGAGACCCAGTACTTC; CDR3: CASSGGRQETQYF
J: TRBJ1-1; V: TRBV6-6; D: .; size: .; DNA: TGTGCCAGCAGTTCCGGACAGAACACTGAAGCTTTCTTT; CDR3: CASSSGQNTEAFF
J: TRBJ2-2; V: TRBV19; D: TRBD2; size: .; DNA: TGTGCCAGTAGTTCCGGACTAGCGGGTGACTCGAACACCGGGGAGCTGTTTTTT; CDR3: CASSSGLAGDSNTGELFF
J: TRBJ1-4; V: TRBV9; D: TRBD1; size: few; DNA: TGTGCCAGCAGCGTAGGCACAGGGGGCGGTGAAAAACTGTTTTTT; CDR3: CASSVGTGGGEKLFF
J: TRBJ2-7; V: TRBV6-5; D: TRBD2; size: once; DNA: TGTGCCAGCAGTTACCGACTAGCGGGAGGCCACGAGCAGTACTTC; CDR3: CASSYRLAGGHEQYF
J: TRBJ2-1; V: TRBV15; D: TRBD2; size: .; DNA: TGTGCCACCAGCAGAGATCGTTCAGGACTAGGGTCCTACAATGAGCAGTTCTTC; CDR3: CATSRDRSGLGSYNEQFF
J: TRBJ2-4; V: TRBV25-1; D: TRBD2; size: .; DNA: TGTGCCAGCAGTTGGGGGGGTAACGCCAAAAACATTCAGTACTTC; CDR3: CASSWGGNAKNIQYF
J: TRBJ1-2; V: TRBV5-4; D: .; size: .; DNA: TGTGCCAGCAGCTTGGAGGAGGGTCACGGCTACACCTTC; CDR3: CASSLEEGHGYTF